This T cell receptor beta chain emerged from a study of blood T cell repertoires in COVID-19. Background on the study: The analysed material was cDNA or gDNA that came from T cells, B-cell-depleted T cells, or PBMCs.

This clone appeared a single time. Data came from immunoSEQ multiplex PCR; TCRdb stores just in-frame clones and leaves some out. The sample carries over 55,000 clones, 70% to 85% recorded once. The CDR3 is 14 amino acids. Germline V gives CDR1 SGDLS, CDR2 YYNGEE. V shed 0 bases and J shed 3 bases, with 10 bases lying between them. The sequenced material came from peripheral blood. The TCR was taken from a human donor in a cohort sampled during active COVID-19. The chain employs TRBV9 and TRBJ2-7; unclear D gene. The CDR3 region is CASSVVQEVYEQYF. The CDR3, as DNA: TGTGCCAGCAGCGTAGTTCAAGAGGTCTACGAGCAGTACTTC.